This note documents a single TCR beta chain sequence. Its specificity is unknown. The sample originates from a study of shared clonotypes between healthy human individuals. Study conclusions and caveats: Relative to clonotypes present in all four donors, those not shared had lower generation probabilities. Sampling covered nothing but blood. Tissue TCR repertoires likely differ from those found in blood.

Produced via immunoSEQ multiplex PCR; TCRdb's table is partial and in-frame only. The data show roughly 1,000,000 clones, approximately 78% seen once. This receptor was obtained from a man in his late teens or twenties in good health. Some clones in this sample may be carry-over from other donors' samples. The sample taken for sequencing was memory CD4+ T cells from PBMCs. As for subset: CD45RA-negative fraction.

CDR3 region: CASQLGDPADTQYF. CDR3 nucleotides: TGCGCCAGCCAATTAGGGGATCCGGCGGATACGCAGTATTTT. V and J are TRBV5-1 and TRBJ2-3; tentatively, D is TRBD1 (5 bases). Germline-derived CDR1 and CDR2 are SGHRS and YFSETQ. This CDR3 comprises 14 residues. V lost 7 bases and J 6 bases, leaving 18 bases between the germline ends.